Listed here are 27 T cell receptor beta chains from one sample, sequenced in a study of control samples from healthy donors and cancer patients. Assay used: immunoSEQ multiplex PCR; TCRdb lists only in-frame clones, some missing. The sample shows tens of thousands of clones, 88% of them seen only once. Sequencing was done on a sample of blood. Receptor source: a woman between 65 and 79 years old in good health.

V gene TRBV2 combines with J gene TRBJ2-5; D may match TRBD1 or TRBD2 (5 bases each). The CDR3 covers 13 residues. V was shortened by 5 bases and J by 4 bases, with 11 bases between the two germline ends. CDR1 is SNHLY, CDR2 FYNNEI, per germline. The CDR3 DNA reads TGTGCCAGCAGTACGGGGCTGGGAGAGACCCAGTACTTC. Residues: CASSTGLGETQYF.

The V and J genes are TRBV4-1 and TRBJ1-5; no clear D. The V end was cut by 3 bases, the J end by 1 base, with 13 bases between. The CDR3 has 16 amino acids. In germline, CDR1 is MGHRA, CDR2 YSYEKL. The CDR3 loop reads CASSQEGYGSNQPQHF. In nucleotides, the CDR3 is TGCGCCAGCAGCCAGGAAGGGTATGGGAGCAATCAGCCCCAGCATTTT.

This clone was observed a single time. The rearrangement joins TRBV11-2 to TRBJ2-3, with TRBD2 identical over 9 bases. In germline, CDR1 is SGHAT, CDR2 FQNNGV. V lost 5 bases to trimming and J lost 7 bases; unmatched junction nucleotides: 7. This CDR3 has 14 amino acids. CDR3 residues: CASSPGLAVHTQYF. The CDR3 DNA is TGTGCCAGCAGCCCGGGACTAGCTGTTCATACGCAGTATTTT.

V usage is TRBV6-6 and J usage is TRBJ2-2, with a possible D match to TRBD1 (5 bases). CDR1 is MNHNY, CDR2 SVGAGI, per germline (reference sequence). The CDR3 is made up of 13 amino acids. V lost 8 bases and J lost 5, with 12 bases in between. The CDR3 DNA reads TGTGCCAGCGGGGCAGAACGGACCGGGGAGCTGTTTTTT. Protein sequence: CASGAERTGELFF.

The chain is built from TRBV11-1 and TRBJ1-1; possible D gene TRBD1, 6 bases. The V end was cut by 5 bases, the J end by 3 bases, with 10 bases between. The germline V gene encodes CDR1 SGHAT and CDR2 FQDESV (reference sequence). The CDR3 is made up of 13 amino acids. The CDR3 here is CASSARGDTEAFF. The CDR3 DNA reads as TGTGCCAGCAGCGCCAGGGGCGACACTGAAGCTTTCTTT.

For the CDR3, the DNA is TGCGCCAGCAGTTCCCGGATGAACACTGAAGCTTTCTTT. This translates into CASSSRMNTEAFF. The chain is built from TRBV10-2 and TRBJ1-1; no clear D gene. The germline CDR1 and CDR2 sequences are WSHSY and SAAADI. With 5 bases removed from V and 0 bases from J, the gap between germline ends came to 7 bases. This CDR3 region has 13 residues.

This clone was detected only a few times. In nucleotides, the CDR3 is TGTGCCAGCAGTGAAGGGGTCCAGGCTAAGGCGCAGTATTTT. Translated: CASSEGVQAKAQYF. This sequence joins TRBV2 and TRBJ2-3, with no clear D. Looked up from germline, CDR1 is SNHLY and CDR2 is FYNNEI. Trimming shortened V by 1 base and J by 10 bases, and 15 bases separated the two germline ends. The CDR3 totals 14 residues.

The sample holds one count of this clone. The genes are TRBV18 and TRBJ1-2; D is ambiguous. Trimming took 2 bases from V and 8 from J, leaving 9 bases between them. Per germline, CDR1 KGHSH and CDR2 LQKENI. This CDR3 is built from 12 residues. This CDR3 is CASSPIGQGYTF. The CDR3 nucleotides are TGTGCCAGCTCACCAATCGGGCAAGGCTACACCTTC.

The chain combines TRBV7-2 with TRBJ1-2; D unresolved. The CDR3 length is 15 residues. Trimming left V 1 base short and J 2 bases short, with 11 bases between. Per germline, CDR1 SGHTA and CDR2 FQGNSA. CDR3 nucleotides: TGTGCCAGCAGCTTAGATCGAGGCAGGAACTATGGCTACACCTTC. Encoded protein: CASSLDRGRNYGYTF. The whole variable domain, filled in from reference TRBV7-2 and TRBJ1-2, reads GAGVSQSPSNKVTEKGKDVELRCDPISGHTALYWYRQSLGQGLEFLIYFQGNSAPDKSGLPSDRFSAERTGGSVSTLTIQRTQQEDSAVYLCASSLDRGRNYGYTFGSGTRLTVV.

This chain connects TRBV9 to TRBJ2-1; D may be TRBD2 (6 bases). Germline CDR1 reads SGDLS; CDR2 reads YYNGEE. The CDR3 runs 17 residues. Deletions cut 4 bases from V and 3 bases from J, with 20 bases between. In nucleotides, the CDR3 is TGTGCCAGCAGCTCCCCAAGTGAGGCGGGACTCTACAATGAGCAGTTCTTC. This sequence encodes CASSSPSEAGLYNEQFF.

V gene TRBV7-2 combines with J gene TRBJ2-1, with D uncertain. V was shortened by 4 bases and J by 3 bases, with 22 bases between the two germline ends. CDR3 size: 18 residues. Germline V gives CDR1 SGHTA, CDR2 FQGNSA. The CDR3 protein is CASSSHVLTGSGYNEQFF. The CDR3 DNA reads TGTGCCAGCAGCTCTCACGTGCTAACCGGGTCCGGCTACAATGAGCAGTTCTTC.

CDR3 protein: CASSESPDLAGEKLFF. DNA of the CDR3: TGCGCCAGCAGTGAGTCACCGGACCTGGCGGGTGAAAAACTGTTTTTT. The chain recombines TRBV10-2 with TRBJ1-4; no reliable D call. CDR1 and CDR2 from the germline V gene are WSHSY and SAAADI. V lost 0 bases and J lost 7, with 15 bases in between. This CDR3 is built from 16 residues.

The J gene is TRBJ1-2, the V gene TRBV6-1; possible D gene TRBD1, 6 bases. CDR1 is MNHNS, CDR2 SASEGT, per germline. V shed 3 bases and J shed 4 bases, with 12 bases lying between them. The CDR3 spans 14 residues. The CDR3 here is CASSETGETYGYTF. Written as DNA, the CDR3 is TGTGCCAGCAGTGAGACAGGAGAGACCTATGGCTACACCTTC.

The rearrangement links TRBV27 to TRBJ2-5; D is ambiguous. Germline-derived CDR1 and CDR2 are MNHEY and SMNVEV (reference sequence). V dropped 5 bases and J dropped 1 base, with 8 bases sitting between them. The CDR3 runs to 13 residues. This CDR3 reads CASSGRPQETQYF. CDR3 DNA sequence: TGTGCCAGCAGTGGACGGCCCCAAGAGACCCAGTACTTC.

This chain uses TRBV28 with TRBJ2-5, with D hard to call. The CDR3 length is 14 residues. Looked up from germline, CDR1 is MDHEN and CDR2 is SYDVKM. The V gene lost 6 bases and the J gene lost 0 bases, with 11 bases spanning the gap. The CDR3 here is CASSQPGNQETQYF. The CDR3 region has the DNA TGTGCCAGCAGCCAACCAGGAAACCAAGAGACCCAGTACTTC.

This chain uses TRBV4-3 with TRBJ1-1; D gene uncertain. Germline V CDR1 and CDR2: LGHNA, YSLEER. V shed 1 base and J shed 7 bases, with 13 bases lying between them. This CDR3 has 14 amino acids. This CDR3 is CASSQVRQVFEAFF. CDR3 sequence (DNA): TGCGCCAGCAGCCAAGTGAGGCAGGTTTTTGAAGCTTTCTTT.

In regard to this clone: One junction end does not reproduce the germline sequence, and a read error may be involved. V and J are TRBV28 and TRBJ2-7; tentatively, D is TRBD1 or TRBD2 (5 bases each). There are 15 residues in the CDR3. Germline loops: CDR1 MDHEN, CDR2 SYDVKM. CDR3 DNA: TGTGCCAGCAGTTTGGGACGGACGAGCTCCTACGAGCATTACTTC. Amino acid sequence: CASSLGRTSSYEHYF.

The V gene is TRBV5-6, the J gene TRBJ1-1, with 11 bases aligning to TRBD1. The CDR3 is 15 amino acids. The V gene end was trimmed by 1 base and the J gene end by 12 bases; junction bases not matched to a gene: 11. Germline V CDR1 and CDR2: SGHDT, YYEEEE. In nucleotides, the CDR3 is TGTGCCAGCAGCTTGTATGGACAGGGGGCAACCCAGCCTTTCTTT. Protein sequence: CASSLYGQGATQPFF.

The rearrangement joins TRBV5-6 to TRBJ2-5; D ambiguous. The CDR3 sequence is 12 residues long. The V gene's germline CDR1 is SGHDT and CDR2 YYEEEE. V lost 0 bases, J lost 3 bases, and 3 bases lay in between. The DNA for the CDR3 is TGTGCCAGCAGCTTGGGAGAAGAGACCCAGTACTTC. Its translation is CASSLGEETQYF.

The V gene is TRBV9, the J gene TRBJ1-1, with a weak D call TRBD1 (5 bases). The V gene lost 0 bases and the J gene lost 3 bases, with 6 bases spanning the gap. The germline V gene has CDR1 SGDLS and CDR2 YYNGEE. This CDR3 spans 13 amino acids. This CDR3 is CASSVGGDTEAFF. In DNA form, the CDR3 reads TGTGCCAGCAGCGTAGGGGGGGACACTGAAGCTTTCTTT.

The chain carries TRBV7-2 and TRBJ2-2, with 7 bases identical to TRBD2. CDR1 is SGHTA, CDR2 FQGNSA, per germline. Trimming cost V 5 bases and J 4 bases; bases outside gene matches: 10. The CDR3 is made up of 16 amino acids. The CDR3 region is CASSPPGGRATGELFF. The CDR3 bases are TGTGCCAGCAGCCCCCCAGGTGGGAGGGCCACCGGGGAGCTGTTTTTT.

This chain links TRBV2 with TRBJ1-2; a weak D match, TRBD1 (5 bases). V gave up 5 bases and J gave up 6 bases, with 19 bases separating them. The CDR3 is 15 residues long. Germline CDR1 SNHLY, CDR2 FYNNEI. The CDR3 DNA follows: TGTGCCAGCAGTCAGGTTCAGGGAGTGGGGAATGGCTACACCTTC. Protein: CASSQVQGVGNGYTF.

The genes are TRBV11-2 and TRBJ2-1; D remains unclear. This CDR3 is 17 amino acids long. Trimming stripped 4 bases from V and 0 bases from J, with 16 bases between. The germline V gene has CDR1 SGHAT and CDR2 FQNNGV. The CDR3 DNA sequence: TGTGCCAGCAGCTCCTCCCCAACAGCAAGCTCCTACAATGAGCAGTTCTTC. Its translation is CASSSSPTASSYNEQFF. Complete variable domain (other parts from reference TRBV11-2 and TRBJ2-1): EAGVAQSPRYKIIEKRQSVAFWCNPISGHATLYWYQQILGQGPKLLIQFQNNGVVDDSQLPKDRFSAERLKGVDSTLKIQPAKLEDSAVYLCASSSSPTASSYNEQFFGPGTRLTVL.

The chain couples TRBV27 to TRBJ2-7; D may be TRBD2 (6 bases). Germline CDR1 reads MNHEY; CDR2 reads SMNVEV (reference sequence). V shed 2 bases and J shed 7 bases, with 15 bases lying between them. CDR3 size: 14 residues. CDR3 DNA sequence: TGTGCCAGCAGTTTACGGGGGTCTGAGAATGAGCAGTACTTC. Residues: CASSLRGSENEQYF.

The V and J genes are TRBV6-2 or TRBV6-3 and TRBJ2-1; 11 nucleotides line up with TRBD2. V trimming: 5 bases; J trimming: 3 bases; junction bases outside the gene matches: 6. The CDR3 has 16 amino acids. Germline CDR1 MNHEY, CDR2 SVGEGT. This CDR3 reads CASSTRLAGSYNEQFF. The CDR3 region has the DNA TGTGCCAGCAGTACAAGACTAGCGGGAAGCTACAATGAGCAGTTCTTC.

The V gene is TRBV6-6, the J gene TRBJ1-5, with D unclear. V was trimmed by 7 bases and J by 3 bases, leaving 10 bases between them. The germline gives CDR1 MNHNY, CDR2 SVGAGI (reference sequence). The CDR3 is 13 residues long. The CDR3 DNA reads TGTGCCAGCATGGCTAACTACAATCAGCCCCAGCATTTT. This translates into CASMANYNQPQHF.

Comment on this clone: This specimen includes other DNA sequences encoding the same CDR3. This chain joins TRBV29-1 and TRBJ2-7; the match to TRBD1 covers 9 bases. The V segment lost 1 base and the J segment 4 bases; nucleotides outside the gene matches: 2. This CDR3 is 13 amino acids long. Germline V gives CDR1 SQVTM, CDR2 ANQGSEA. As DNA, the CDR3 is TGCAGCGTTGAAGGGACAGGGGCATACGAGCAGTACTTC. It is translated as CSVEGTGAYEQYF.